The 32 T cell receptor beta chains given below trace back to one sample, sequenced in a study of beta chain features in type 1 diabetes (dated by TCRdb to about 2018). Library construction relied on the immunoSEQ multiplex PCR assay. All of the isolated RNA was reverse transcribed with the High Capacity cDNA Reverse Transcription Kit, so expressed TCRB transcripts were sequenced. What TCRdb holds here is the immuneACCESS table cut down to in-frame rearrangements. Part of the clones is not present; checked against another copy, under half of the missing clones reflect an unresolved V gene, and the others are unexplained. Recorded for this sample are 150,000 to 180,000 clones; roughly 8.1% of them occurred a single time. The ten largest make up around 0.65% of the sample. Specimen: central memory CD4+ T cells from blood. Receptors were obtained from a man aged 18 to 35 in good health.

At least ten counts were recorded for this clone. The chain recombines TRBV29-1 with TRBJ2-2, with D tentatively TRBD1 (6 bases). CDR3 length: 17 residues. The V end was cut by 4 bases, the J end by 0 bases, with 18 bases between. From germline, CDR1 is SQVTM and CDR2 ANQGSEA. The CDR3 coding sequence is TGCAGCGTTGGGACCTGGACAGCCCTTGCGAACACCGGGGAGCTGTTTTTT. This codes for CSVGTWTALANTGELFF.

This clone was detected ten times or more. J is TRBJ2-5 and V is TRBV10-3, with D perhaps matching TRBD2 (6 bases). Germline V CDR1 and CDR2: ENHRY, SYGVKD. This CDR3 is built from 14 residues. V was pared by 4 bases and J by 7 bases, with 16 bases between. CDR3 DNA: TGTGCCATCAGTGGATCCGGGACGGAGGGGACCCAGTACTTC. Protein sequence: CAISGSGTEGTQYF.

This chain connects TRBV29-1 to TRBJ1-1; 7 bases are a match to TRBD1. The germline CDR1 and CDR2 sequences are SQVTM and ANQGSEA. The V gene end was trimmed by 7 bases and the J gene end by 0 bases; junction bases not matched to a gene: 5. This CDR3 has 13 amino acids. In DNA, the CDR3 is TGCAGCGGCGACAGGGAAATGAACACTGAAGCTTTCTTT. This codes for CSGDREMNTEAFF.

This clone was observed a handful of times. CDR3 protein: CSVEESGQYNEQFF. In nucleotides, the CDR3 is TGCAGCGTTGAAGAATCGGGACAGTACAATGAGCAGTTCTTC. The chain is built from TRBV29-1 and TRBJ2-1, with 7 positions matching TRBD1. Per germline, CDR1 SQVTM and CDR2 ANQGSEA. The length of the CDR3 is 14 residues. The ends lost 0 bases at V and 4 bases at J; junction bases unmatched: 3.

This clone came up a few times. CDR3 bases: TGTGCCAGCAGTTTAGCGGGAGGGCCGGATGAGCAGTTCTTC. Protein sequence: CASSLAGGPDEQFF. The chain combines TRBV28 with TRBJ2-1, with TRBD2 matching 9 bases. This CDR3 has 14 amino acids. Germline V gene data show CDR1 as MDHEN and CDR2 as SYDVKM. Losses at the gene ends were 2 bases for V and 8 bases for J; bases not matched to a gene: 4.

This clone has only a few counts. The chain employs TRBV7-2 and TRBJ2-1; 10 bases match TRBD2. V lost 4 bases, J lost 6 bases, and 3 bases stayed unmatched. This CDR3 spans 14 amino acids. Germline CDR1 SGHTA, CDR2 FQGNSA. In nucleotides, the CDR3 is TGTGCCAGCAGCTCCAGCGGGAGGGGCAATGAGCAGTTCTTC. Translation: CASSSSGRGNEQFF.

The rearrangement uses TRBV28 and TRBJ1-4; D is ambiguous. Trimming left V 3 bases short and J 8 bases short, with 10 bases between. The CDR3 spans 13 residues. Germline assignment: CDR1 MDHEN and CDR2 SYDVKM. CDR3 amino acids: CASSLGSWEKLFF. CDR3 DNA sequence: TGTGCCAGCAGTTTGGGCAGTTGGGAAAAACTGTTTTTT.

The CDR3 region has the DNA TGTGCCAGCAGCTTAGGGACAGGGGGCGTTAACTATGGCTACACCTTC. Residues: CASSLGTGGVNYGYTF. The chain carries TRBV7-9 and TRBJ1-2; 11 positions match TRBD1. Germline CDR1 reads SEHNR; CDR2 reads FQNEAQ (reference sequence). With V trimmed by 1 base and J by 1 base, 2 bases remained unmatched. CDR3 length: 16 amino acids.

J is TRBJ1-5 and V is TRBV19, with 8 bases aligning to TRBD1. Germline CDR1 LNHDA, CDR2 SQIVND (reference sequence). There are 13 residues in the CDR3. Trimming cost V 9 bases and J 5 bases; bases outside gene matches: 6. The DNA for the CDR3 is TGTGCCAGCGCAGGACAGGGTGATCAGCCCCAGCATTTT. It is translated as CASAGQGDQPQHF. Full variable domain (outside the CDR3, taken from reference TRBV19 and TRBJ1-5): DGGITQSPKYLFRKEGQNVTLSCEQNLNHDAMYWYRQDPGQGLRLIYYSQIVNDFQKGDIAEGYSVSREKKESFPLTVTSAQKNPTAFYLCASAGQGDQPQHFGDGTRLSIL.

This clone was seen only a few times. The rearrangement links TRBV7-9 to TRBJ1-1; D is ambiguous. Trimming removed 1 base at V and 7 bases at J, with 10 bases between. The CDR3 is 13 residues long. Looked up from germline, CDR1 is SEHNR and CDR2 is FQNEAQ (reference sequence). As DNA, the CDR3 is TGTGCCAGCAGCTTAGTAGGCGAGGGTGAAGCTTTCTTT. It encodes CASSLVGEGEAFF.

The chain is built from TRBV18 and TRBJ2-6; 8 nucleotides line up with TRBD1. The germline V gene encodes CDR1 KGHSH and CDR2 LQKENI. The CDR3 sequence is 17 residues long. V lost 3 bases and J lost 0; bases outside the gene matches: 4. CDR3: CASSPGQVTSGANVLTF. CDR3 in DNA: TGTGCCAGCTCACCGGGACAGGTTACCTCTGGGGCCAACGTCCTGACTTTC. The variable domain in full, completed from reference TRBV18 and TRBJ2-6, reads NAGVMQNPRHLVRRRGQEARLRCSPMKGHSHVYWYRQLPEEGLKFMVYLQKENIIDESGMPKERFSAEFPKEGPSILRIQQVVRGDSAAYFCASSPGQVTSGANVLTFGAGSRLTVL.

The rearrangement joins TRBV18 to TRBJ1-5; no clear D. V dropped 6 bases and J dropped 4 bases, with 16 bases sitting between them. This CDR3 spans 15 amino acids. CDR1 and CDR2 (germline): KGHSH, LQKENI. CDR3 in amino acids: CASSSAAAPNQPQHF. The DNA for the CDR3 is TGTGCCAGCTCCTCAGCGGCAGCCCCTAATCAGCCCCAGCATTTT.

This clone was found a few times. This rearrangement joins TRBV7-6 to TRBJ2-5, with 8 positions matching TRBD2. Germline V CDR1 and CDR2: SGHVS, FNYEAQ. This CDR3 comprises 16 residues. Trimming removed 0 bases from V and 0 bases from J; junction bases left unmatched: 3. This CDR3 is CASSLAGGGYQETQYF. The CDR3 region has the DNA TGTGCCAGCAGCTTAGCCGGCGGGGGGTACCAAGAGACCCAGTACTTC.

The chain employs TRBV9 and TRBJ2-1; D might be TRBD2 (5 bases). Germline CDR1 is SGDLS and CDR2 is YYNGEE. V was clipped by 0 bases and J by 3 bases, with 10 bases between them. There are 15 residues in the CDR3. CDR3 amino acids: CASSVVRAGYNEQFF. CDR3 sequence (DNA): TGTGCCAGCAGCGTAGTGCGGGCGGGCTACAATGAGCAGTTCTTC.

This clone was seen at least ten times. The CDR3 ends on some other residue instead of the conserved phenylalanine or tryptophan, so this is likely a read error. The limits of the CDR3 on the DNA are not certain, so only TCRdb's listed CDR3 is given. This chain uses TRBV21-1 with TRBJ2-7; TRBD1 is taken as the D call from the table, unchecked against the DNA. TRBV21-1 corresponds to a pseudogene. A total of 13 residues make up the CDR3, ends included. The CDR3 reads CASSNLTPAGFLL.

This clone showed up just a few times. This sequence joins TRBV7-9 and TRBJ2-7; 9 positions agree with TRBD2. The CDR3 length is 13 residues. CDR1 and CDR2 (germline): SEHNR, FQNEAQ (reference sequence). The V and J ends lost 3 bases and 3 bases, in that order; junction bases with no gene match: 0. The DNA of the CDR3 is TGTGCCAGCAGCTTGACTAGCGGCTACGAGCAGTACTTC. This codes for CASSLTSGYEQYF.

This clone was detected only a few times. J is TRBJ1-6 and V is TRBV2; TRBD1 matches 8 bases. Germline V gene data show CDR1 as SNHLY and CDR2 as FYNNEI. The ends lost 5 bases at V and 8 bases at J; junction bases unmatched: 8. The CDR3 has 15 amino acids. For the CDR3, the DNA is TGTGCCAGCAGTCGGACAGGGAGGGAGGATTCACCCCTCCACTTT. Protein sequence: CASSRTGREDSPLHF.

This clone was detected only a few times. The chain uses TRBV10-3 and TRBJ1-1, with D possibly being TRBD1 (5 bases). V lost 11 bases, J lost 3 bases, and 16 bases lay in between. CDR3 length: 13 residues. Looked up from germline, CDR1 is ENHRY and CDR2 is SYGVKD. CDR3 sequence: CAVGDRGDTEAFF. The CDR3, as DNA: TGTGCCGTCGGGGACCGGGGGGACACTGAAGCTTTCTTT.

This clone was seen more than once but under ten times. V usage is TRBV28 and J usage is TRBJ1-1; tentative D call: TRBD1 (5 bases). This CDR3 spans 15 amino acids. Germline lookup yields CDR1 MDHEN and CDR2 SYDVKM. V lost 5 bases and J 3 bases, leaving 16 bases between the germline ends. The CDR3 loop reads CASSRAGVTDTEAFF. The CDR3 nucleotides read TGTGCCAGCAGTCGGGCGGGGGTAACGGACACTGAAGCTTTCTTT.

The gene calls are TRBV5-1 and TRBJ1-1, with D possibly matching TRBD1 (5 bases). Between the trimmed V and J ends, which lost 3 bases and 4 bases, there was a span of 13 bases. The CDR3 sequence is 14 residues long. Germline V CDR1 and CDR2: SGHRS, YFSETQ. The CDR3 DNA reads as TGCGCCAGCAGCTCCACCCTGGGGGGCACTGAAGCTTTCTTT. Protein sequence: CASSSTLGGTEAFF.

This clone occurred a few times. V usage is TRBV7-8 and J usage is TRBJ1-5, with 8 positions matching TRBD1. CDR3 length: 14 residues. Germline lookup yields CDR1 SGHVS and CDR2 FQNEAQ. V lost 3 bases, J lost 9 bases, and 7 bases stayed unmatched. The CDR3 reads CASSLETGVGPQHF. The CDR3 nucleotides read TGTGCCAGCAGCTTGGAGACAGGGGTCGGGCCCCAGCATTTT.

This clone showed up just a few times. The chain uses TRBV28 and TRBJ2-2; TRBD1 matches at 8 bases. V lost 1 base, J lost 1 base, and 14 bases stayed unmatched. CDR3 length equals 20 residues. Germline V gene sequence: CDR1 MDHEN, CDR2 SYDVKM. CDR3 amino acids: CASSLLVLRIQGGNTGELFF. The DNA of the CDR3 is TGTGCCAGCAGTTTATTGGTTCTCAGGATACAGGGGGGGAACACCGGGGAGCTGTTTTTT.

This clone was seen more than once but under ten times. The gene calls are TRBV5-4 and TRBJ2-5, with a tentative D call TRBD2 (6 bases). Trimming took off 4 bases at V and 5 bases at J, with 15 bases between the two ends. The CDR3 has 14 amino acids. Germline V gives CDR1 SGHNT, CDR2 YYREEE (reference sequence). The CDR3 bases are TGTGCCAGCAGCAAAGAGACTAGATCGGAGACCCAGTACTTC. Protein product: CASSKETRSETQYF.

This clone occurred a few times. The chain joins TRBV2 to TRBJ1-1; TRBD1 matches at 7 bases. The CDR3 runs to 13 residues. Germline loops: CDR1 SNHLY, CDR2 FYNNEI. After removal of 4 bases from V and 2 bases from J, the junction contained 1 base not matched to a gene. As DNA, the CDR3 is TGTGCCAGCAGTGGGGACAGTAACACTGAAGCTTTCTTT. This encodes CASSGDSNTEAFF.

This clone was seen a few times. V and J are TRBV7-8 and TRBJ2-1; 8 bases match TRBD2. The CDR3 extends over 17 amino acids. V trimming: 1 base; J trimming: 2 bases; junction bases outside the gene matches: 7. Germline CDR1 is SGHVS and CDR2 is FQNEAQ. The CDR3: CASSLVGAGDTYNEQFF. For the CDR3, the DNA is TGTGCCAGCAGCTTAGTTGGAGCGGGGGACACCTACAATGAGCAGTTCTTC.

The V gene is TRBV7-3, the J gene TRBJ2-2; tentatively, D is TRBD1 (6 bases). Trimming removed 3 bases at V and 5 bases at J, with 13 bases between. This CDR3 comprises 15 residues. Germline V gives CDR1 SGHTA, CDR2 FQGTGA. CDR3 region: CASSFQGRGTGELFF. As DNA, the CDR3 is TGTGCCAGCAGCTTTCAGGGGCGAGGGACCGGGGAGCTGTTTTTT.

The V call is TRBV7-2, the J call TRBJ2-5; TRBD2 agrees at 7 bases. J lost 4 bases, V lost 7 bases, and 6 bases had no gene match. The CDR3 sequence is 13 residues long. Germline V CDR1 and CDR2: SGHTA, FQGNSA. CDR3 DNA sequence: TGTGCCAGCAACGTGGGGGGGAGAGAGACCCAGTACTTC. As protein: CASNVGGRETQYF.

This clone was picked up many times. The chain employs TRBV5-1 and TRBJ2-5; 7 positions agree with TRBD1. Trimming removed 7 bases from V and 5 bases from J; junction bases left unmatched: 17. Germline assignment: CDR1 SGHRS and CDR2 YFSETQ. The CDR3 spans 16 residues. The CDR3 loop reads CASARGFADLQETQYF. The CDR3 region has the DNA TGCGCCAGCGCCAGGGGGTTCGCAGACCTCCAGGAGACCCAGTACTTC.

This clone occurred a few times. The CDR3 DNA reads TGTGCCAGCAGCTTATTCGAAGAGTTGTTCTTC. This encodes CASSLFEELFF. The genes are TRBV11-2 and TRBJ2-1; unclear D gene. This CDR3 is 11 amino acids long. Germline assignment: CDR1 SGHAT and CDR2 FQNNGV. Trimming removed 2 bases from V and 15 bases from J, with 11 bases in between.

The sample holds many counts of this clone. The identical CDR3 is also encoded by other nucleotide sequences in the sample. The CDR3 sequence: CASSLDRGTEAFF. The CDR3 DNA follows: TGTGCCAGCAGCTTGGACAGGGGGACTGAAGCTTTCTTT. The chain uses TRBV5-4 and TRBJ1-1; 8 bases are shared with TRBD1. V was pared by 0 bases and J by 5 bases, with 0 bases of the junction left unmatched. The CDR3 has 13 amino acids. Germline V gene lookup returns CDR1 SGHNT and CDR2 YYREEE (reference sequence).

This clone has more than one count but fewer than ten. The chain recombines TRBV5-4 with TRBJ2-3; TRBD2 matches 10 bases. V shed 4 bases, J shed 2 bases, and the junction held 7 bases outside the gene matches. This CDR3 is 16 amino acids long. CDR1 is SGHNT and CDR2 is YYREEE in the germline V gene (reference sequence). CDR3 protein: CASSAPAGGPTDTQYF. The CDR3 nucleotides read TGTGCCAGCAGCGCACCAGCGGGAGGGCCCACAGATACGCAGTATTTT.

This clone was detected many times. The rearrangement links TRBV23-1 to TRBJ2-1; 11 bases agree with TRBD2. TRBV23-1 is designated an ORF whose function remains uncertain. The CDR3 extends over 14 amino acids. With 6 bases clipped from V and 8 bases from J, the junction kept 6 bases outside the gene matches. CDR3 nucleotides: TGCGCCAGCAGGACTAGCGGGAAGTTATATGAGCAGTTCTTC. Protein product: CASRTSGKLYEQFF.